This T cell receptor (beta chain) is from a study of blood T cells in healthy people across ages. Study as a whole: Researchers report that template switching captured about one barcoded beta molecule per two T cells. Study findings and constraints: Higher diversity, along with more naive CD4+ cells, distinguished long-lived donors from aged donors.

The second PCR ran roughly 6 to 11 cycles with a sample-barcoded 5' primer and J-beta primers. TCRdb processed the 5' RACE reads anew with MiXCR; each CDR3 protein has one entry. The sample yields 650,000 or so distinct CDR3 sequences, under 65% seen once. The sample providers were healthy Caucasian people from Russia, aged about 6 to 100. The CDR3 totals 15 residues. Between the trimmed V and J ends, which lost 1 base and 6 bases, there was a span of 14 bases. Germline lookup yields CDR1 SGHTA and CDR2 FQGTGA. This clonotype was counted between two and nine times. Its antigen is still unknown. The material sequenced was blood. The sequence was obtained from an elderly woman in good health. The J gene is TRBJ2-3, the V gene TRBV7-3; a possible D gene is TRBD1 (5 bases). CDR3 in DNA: TGTGCCAGCAGCTTAAGGGGCCTCTCCGAGGATACGCAGTATTTT. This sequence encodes CASSLRGLSEDTQYF. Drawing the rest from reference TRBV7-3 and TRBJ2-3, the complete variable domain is GAGVSQTPSNKVTEKGKYVELRCDPISGHTALYWYRQSLGQGPEFLIYFQGTGAADDSGLPNDRFFAVRPEGSVSTLKIQRTERGDSAVYLCASSLRGLSEDTQYFGPGTRLTVL.